This record covers a single T cell receptor beta chain. Antigen: not known. The CDR3 is made up of 12 amino acids. The V and J ends lost 0 bases and 8 bases respectively, with 8 bases between them. CDR1 SGDLS and CDR2 YYNGEE come from the germline V gene. Assay used: immunoSEQ multiplex PCR; TCRdb lists only in-frame clones, some missing. The table shows about 71,000 clones, with around 94% occurring only once. This sample stems from a study of OX40 agonist ivuxolimab in advanced cancers. Study-level findings and limits: Some nonresponders likewise displayed low normalized T-cell clonal expansion.

The clonotype originates from an adult with an advanced solid tumor such as melanoma, head and neck, liver or kidney cancer. The starting material was CD4+ or CD8+ T cells sorted from blood, obtained in a trial of the OX40 agonist ivuxolimab. This chain joins TRBV9 and TRBJ1-2; D uncertain. The CDR3 region is CASSVEEEGYTF. Here the CDR3 DNA reads TGTGCCAGCAGCGTAGAGGAGGAAGGCTACACCTTC.